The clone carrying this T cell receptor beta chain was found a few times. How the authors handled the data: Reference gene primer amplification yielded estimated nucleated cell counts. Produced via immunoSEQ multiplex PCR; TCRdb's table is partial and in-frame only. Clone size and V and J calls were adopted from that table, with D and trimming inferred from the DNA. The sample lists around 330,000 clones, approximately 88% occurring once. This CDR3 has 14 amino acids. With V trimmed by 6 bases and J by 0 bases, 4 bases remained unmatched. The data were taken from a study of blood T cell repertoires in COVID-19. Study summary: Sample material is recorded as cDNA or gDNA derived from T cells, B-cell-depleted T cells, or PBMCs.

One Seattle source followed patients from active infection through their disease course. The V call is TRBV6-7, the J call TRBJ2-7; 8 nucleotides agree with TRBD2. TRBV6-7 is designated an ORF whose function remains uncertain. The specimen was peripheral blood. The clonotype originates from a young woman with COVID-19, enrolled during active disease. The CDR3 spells CASRKAGDSYEQYF. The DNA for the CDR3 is TGTGCCAGCAGGAAAGCGGGGGACTCCTACGAGCAGTACTTC.